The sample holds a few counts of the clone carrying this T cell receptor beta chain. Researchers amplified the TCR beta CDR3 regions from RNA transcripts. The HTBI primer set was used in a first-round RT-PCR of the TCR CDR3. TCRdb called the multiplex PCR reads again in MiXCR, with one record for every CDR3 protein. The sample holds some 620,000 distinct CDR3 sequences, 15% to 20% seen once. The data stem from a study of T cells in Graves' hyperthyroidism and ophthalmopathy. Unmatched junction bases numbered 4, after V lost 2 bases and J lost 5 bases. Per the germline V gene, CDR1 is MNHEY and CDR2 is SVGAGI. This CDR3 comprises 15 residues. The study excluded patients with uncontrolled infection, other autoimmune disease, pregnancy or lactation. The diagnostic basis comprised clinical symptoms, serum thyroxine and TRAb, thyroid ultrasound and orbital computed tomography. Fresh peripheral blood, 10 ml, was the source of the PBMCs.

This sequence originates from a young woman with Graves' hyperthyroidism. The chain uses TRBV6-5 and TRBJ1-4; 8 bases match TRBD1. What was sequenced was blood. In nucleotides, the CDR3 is TGTGCCAGCAGTTACGCCCCAGGGGGCAATGAAAAACTGTTTTTT. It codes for CASSYAPGGNEKLFF.